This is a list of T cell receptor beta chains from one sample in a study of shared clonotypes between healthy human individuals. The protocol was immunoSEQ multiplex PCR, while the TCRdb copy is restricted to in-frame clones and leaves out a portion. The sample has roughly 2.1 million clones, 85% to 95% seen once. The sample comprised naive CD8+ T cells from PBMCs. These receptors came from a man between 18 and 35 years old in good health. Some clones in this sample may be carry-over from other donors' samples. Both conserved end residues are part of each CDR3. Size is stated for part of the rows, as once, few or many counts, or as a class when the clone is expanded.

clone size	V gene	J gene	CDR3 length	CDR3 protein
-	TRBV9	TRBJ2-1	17	CASSPVAASASYNEQFF
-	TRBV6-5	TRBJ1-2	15	CASSLIVGGNYGYTF
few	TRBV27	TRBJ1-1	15	CASSSLDRANTEAFF
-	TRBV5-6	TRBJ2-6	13	CASSLSGANVLTF
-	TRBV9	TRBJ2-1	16	CASSARTSGRAHEQFF
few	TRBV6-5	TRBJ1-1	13	CASSRGAGTEAFF
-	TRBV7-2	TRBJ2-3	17	CASSLGLAGIYTDTQYF
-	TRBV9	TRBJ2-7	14	CASSVKENGYEQYF
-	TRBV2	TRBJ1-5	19	CASSEWRVVVDGENQPQHF
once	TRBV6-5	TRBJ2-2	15	CASSYSNGNTGELFF
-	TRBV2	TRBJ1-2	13	CASSDGGGYGYTF
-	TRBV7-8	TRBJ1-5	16	CASSLDRAPSNQPQHF
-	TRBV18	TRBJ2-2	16	CASFTLGGVNTGELFF
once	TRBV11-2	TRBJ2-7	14	CASSLLTGSYEQYF
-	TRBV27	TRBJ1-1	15	CASSPTVRMGSEAFF
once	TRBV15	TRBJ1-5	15	CATSRDWTDNQPQHF
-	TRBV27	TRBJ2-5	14	CATLARTSPETQYF
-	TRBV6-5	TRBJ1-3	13	CASSIGGSNTIYF
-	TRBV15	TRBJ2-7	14	CATSREDSGFEQYF
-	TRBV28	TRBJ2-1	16	CASSTTNPASYNEQFF
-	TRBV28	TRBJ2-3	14	CASVLGLAPDTQYF
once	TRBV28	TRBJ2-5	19	CASSLPSPGQGANQETQYF
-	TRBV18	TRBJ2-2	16	CASSPSPRGGTGELFF
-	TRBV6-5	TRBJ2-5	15	CASSLSASGQETQYF
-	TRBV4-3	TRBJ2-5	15	CASSQGTGSQETQYF
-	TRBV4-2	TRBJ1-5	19	CASSQGEGRGVYSNQPQHF
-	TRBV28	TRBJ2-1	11	CASSFVNEQFF
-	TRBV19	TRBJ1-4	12	CASRSPNEKLFF
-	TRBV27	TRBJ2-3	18	CAPDRGTNDIGAADTQYF
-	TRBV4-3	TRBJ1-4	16	CASSQDEGIFGEKLFF
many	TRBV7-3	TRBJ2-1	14	CASSLSVGDNEQFF
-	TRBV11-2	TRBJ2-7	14	CASSLVPGAYEQYF
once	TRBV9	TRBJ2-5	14	CASSVGFTQETQYF
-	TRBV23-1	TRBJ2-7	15	CASSQCLDRGYEQYF
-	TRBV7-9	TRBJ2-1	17	CASSRPVGGSPYNEQFF
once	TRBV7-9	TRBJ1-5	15	CASSYGTFSNQPQHF
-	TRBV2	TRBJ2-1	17	CASSDPERGGRRNEQFF